Listed below are T cell receptor beta chains from one sample, sequenced in a study of blood T cell repertoires in COVID-19. Here immunoSEQ multiplex PCR was the method, and the copy in TCRdb shows in-frame clones only, minus some. The sample contains nearly 350,000 clones, about 93% of which appear only once. Sequences were obtained from peripheral blood. These receptors were taken from a woman aged 18-29 years who had recovered from COVID-19. CDR3s include the opening cysteine and the closing phenylalanine or tryptophan. Each record gives: J gene, D gene, V gene, clone size, CDR3 protein, CDR3 DNA. A D gene is named only where the DNA matches it firmly. Some rows have no size entry. The others give once, few or many, or a class for an expanded clone.

>TRBJ2-3|TRBD1|TRBV12-3/TRBV12-4|-
CASNNRGADTQYF
TGTGCCAGCAATAACAGGGGGGCAGATACGCAGTATTTT
>TRBJ2-1|TRBD2|TRBV2|-
CARIGLAGKSYNEQFF
TGTGCCAGAATCGGGCTAGCGGGTAAATCCTACAATGAGCAGTTCTTC
>TRBJ2-1|TRBD2|TRBV7-2|-
CASSSGLAGLYNEQFF
TGTGCCAGCAGCTCAGGACTAGCGGGCCTCTACAATGAGCAGTTCTTC
>TRBJ1-4|-|TRBV6-5|once
CASNRGKDEKLFF
TGTGCCAGCAATAGAGGGAAGGATGAAAAACTGTTTTTT
>TRBJ2-3|TRBD2|TRBV10-3|-
CAISTGTSGSTDTQYF
TGTGCCATCAGTACCGGGACTAGCGGTAGCACAGATACGCAGTATTTT
>TRBJ1-3|-|TRBV5-1|-
CASSLGVSDTIYF
TGCGCCAGCAGCCTCGGGGTATCTGACACCATATATTTT
>TRBJ2-2|-|TRBV7-2|once
CASSLVRRGALFF
TGTGCCAGCAGCTTAGTGCGCCGCGGGGCGCTGTTTTTT
>TRBJ2-1|TRBD2|TRBV5-1|-
CASSLSGGTYNEQFF
TGCGCCAGCAGCTTGTCGGGAGGGACCTACAATGAGCAGTTCTTC
>TRBJ2-3|TRBD2|TRBV7-9|-
CAPGGGTQYF
TGTGCCCCCGGGGGGGGTACGCAGTATTTT
>TRBJ1-1|-|TRBV4-1|-
CASSQDKGKRGTEAFF
TGCGCCAGCAGCCAAGATAAGGGGAAAAGGGGGACTGAAGCTTTCTTT
>TRBJ2-2|TRBD1|TRBV28|-
CASSVRQGAPGELFF
TGTGCCAGCAGTGTGCGACAGGGGGCGCCCGGGGAGCTGTTTTTT
>TRBJ2-1|TRBD2|TRBV4-3|-
CASSQDWTSGRAVLYNEQFF
TGCGCCAGCAGCCAAGATTGGACTAGCGGGAGGGCCGTACTGTACAATGAGCAGTTCTTC
>TRBJ1-2|-|TRBV25-1|-
CASSVDSDNYGYTF
TGTGCCAGCAGTGTGGACTCAGATAACTATGGCTACACCTTC
>TRBJ2-6|TRBD1|TRBV9|-
CASSAQGAGANVLTF
TGTGCCAGCAGCGCACAGGGGGCTGGGGCCAACGTCCTGACTTTC
>TRBJ1-1|-|TRBV7-9|-
CASEPLVGEEGTEAFF
TGTGCCAGCGAACCACTCGTAGGGGAGGAGGGCACTGAAGCTTTCTTT
>TRBJ2-2|-|TRBV4-3|-
CASSQETGGNTGELFF
TGCGCCAGCAGCCAAGAAACCGGGGGGAACACCGGGGAGCTGTTTTTT
>TRBJ1-5|-|TRBV11-3|-
CASSLGPNQPQHF
TGTGCCAGCAGCTTGGGCCCCAATCAGCCCCAGCATTTT
>TRBJ1-1|TRBD1|TRBV11-2|-
CASSGRQGGQWEAFF
TGTGCCAGCAGCGGCCGACAGGGGGGACAGTGGGAAGCTTTCTTT
>TRBJ2-3|TRBD1|TRBV10-3|-
CAISGTGFGDTQYF
TGTGCCATCAGCGGGACAGGGTTTGGGGATACGCAGTATTTT
>TRBJ2-6|-|TRBV14|-
CASSQRGPFSGANVLTF
TGTGCCAGCAGCCAGCGAGGCCCGTTTTCAGGGGCCAACGTCCTGACTTTC
>TRBJ1-5|TRBD1|TRBV11-2|-
CASSLGQGASNQPQHF
TGTGCCAGCAGCTTAGGCCAGGGGGCAAGCAATCAGCCCCAGCATTTT
>TRBJ2-2|TRBD2|TRBV7-2|-
CASSPTTSVGTGELFF
TGTGCCAGCAGCCCTACGACTAGCGTGGGCACCGGGGAGCTGTTTTTT
>TRBJ1-1|-|TRBV6-2/TRBV6-3|-
CASSRRGGPNTEAFF
TGTGCCAGCAGCCGTCGGGGGGGCCCGAACACTGAAGCTTTCTTT
>TRBJ2-1|-|TRBV11-3|-
CASSSWGRWGNEQFF
TGTGCCAGCAGCTCCTGGGGGCGGTGGGGCAATGAGCAGTTCTTC
>TRBJ2-2|-|TRBV9|-
CASSVVAGAHGELFF
TGTGCCAGCAGCGTAGTCGCGGGGGCTCACGGGGAGCTGTTTTTT
>TRBJ1-4|-|TRBV7-8|-
CASSLAFGVTNEKLFF
TGTGCCAGCAGCTTAGCGTTCGGGGTAACTAATGAAAAACTGTTTTTT
>TRBJ2-3|-|TRBV7-8|-
CASSFRPAATDTQYF
TGTGCCAGCAGTTTTCGACCGGCGGCCACAGATACGCAGTATTTT
>TRBJ1-2|TRBD1|TRBV27|-
CAAWTGALYGYTF
TGTGCCGCATGGACAGGGGCTCTCTATGGCTACACCTTC
>TRBJ2-3|-|TRBV11-3|-
CASSLDRAQYF
TGTGCCAGCAGCTTAGACAGGGCGCAGTATTTT
>TRBJ2-1|-|TRBV10-3|-
CAITDGSYNEQFF
TGTGCCATCACGGACGGGAGTTACAATGAGCAGTTCTTC
>TRBJ1-2|-|TRBV7-9|-
CASSDSTGYGYTF
TGTGCCAGCAGCGACTCGACAGGATACGGCTACACCTTC
>TRBJ2-2|TRBD2|TRBV6-6|-
CASSQLAGGDGGELFF
TGTGCCAGCTCCCAACTAGCGGGAGGGGATGGCGGGGAGCTGTTTTTT
>TRBJ1-1|TRBD1|TRBV6-5|once
CASSLGQAAPSTEAFF
TGTGCCAGCAGTTTAGGACAGGCTGCCCCTTCCACTGAAGCTTTCTTT
>TRBJ1-5|-|TRBV18|once
CASSPSGGIHQPQHF
TGTGCCAGCTCACCATCGGGTGGCATCCATCAGCCCCAGCATTTT
>TRBJ2-5|-|TRBV7-2|few
CASSAVGGGKTQYF
TGTGCCAGCAGCGCGGTGGGTGGGGGGAAGACCCAGTACTTC
>TRBJ1-5|-|TRBV12-5|-
CASGLGQNNQPQHF
TGTGCTAGTGGTTTGGGACAGAACAATCAGCCCCAGCATTTT
>TRBJ2-1|-|TRBV23-1|-
CASSHFNLSYNEQFF
TGCGCCAGCAGTCATTTTAACTTGTCCTACAATGAGCAGTTCTTC
>TRBJ1-4|-|TRBV4-3|-
CASSRATVTANEKLFF
TGCGCCAGCAGCCGAGCGACAGTGACAGCGAATGAAAAACTGTTTTTT
>TRBJ2-5|TRBD2|TRBV4-2|-
CASSDGTSGRVETQYF
TGTGCCAGCAGCGATGGGACTAGCGGGAGGGTAGAGACCCAGTACTTC
>TRBJ2-5|-|TRBV7-2|-
CASSPGLVQETQYF
TGTGCCAGCAGCCCGGGACTGGTACAAGAGACCCAGTACTTC
>TRBJ1-2|-|TRBV10-3|-
CAISPPRTEGIYGYTF
TGTGCCATCAGCCCCCCCAGGACAGAAGGGATTTATGGCTACACCTTC
>TRBJ1-5|TRBD1|TRBV3-1/TRBV3-2|-
CASSRTGDQPQHF
TGTGCCAGCAGCCGAACAGGGGATCAGCCCCAGCATTTT
>TRBJ2-5|TRBD1|TRBV15|-
CATSKHRDSHNQETQYF
TGTGCCACCAGCAAACACCGGGACAGCCACAACCAAGAGACCCAGTACTTC
>TRBJ2-2|TRBD1|TRBV27|few
CASSHYRTGNTGELFF
TGTGCCAGCAGTCACTACCGGACAGGGAACACCGGGGAGCTGTTTTTT
>TRBJ1-4|-|TRBV19|-
CASSIFYRAEKLFF
TGTGCCAGTAGTATCTTCTACAGGGCTGAAAAACTGTTTTTT
>TRBJ1-2|TRBD1|TRBV11-2|-
CASSPGTGGIYGYTF
TGTGCCAGCAGCCCCGGGACAGGGGGCATCTATGGCTACACCTTC
>TRBJ2-1|TRBD2|TRBV5-4|-
CASSRPGLFNEQFF
TGTGCCAGCAGCCGTCCGGGACTATTTAATGAGCAGTTCTTC
>TRBJ2-1|-|TRBV9|-
CASSTLSNEQFF
TGTGCCAGCAGCACTCTTTCCAATGAGCAGTTCTTC
>TRBJ2-1|-|TRBV27|-
CASATPGFAYNEQFF
TGTGCCAGCGCCACCCCGGGATTCGCCTACAATGAGCAGTTCTTC
>TRBJ2-2|-|TRBV6-1|-
CASSGRLGAYTGELFF
TGTGCCAGCAGTGGCAGACTAGGGGCGTACACCGGGGAGCTGTTTTTT
>TRBJ2-1|-|TRBV11-3|-
CASSPRGSLTNEQFF
TGTGCCAGCAGCCCGCGGGGTTCCCTCACCAATGAGCAGTTCTTC
>TRBJ1-1|-|TRBV19|once
CASSRRGIMNTEAFF
TGTGCCAGTAGTAGAAGAGGGATCATGAACACTGAAGCTTTCTTT
>TRBJ2-1|-|TRBV2|-
CASSEYVFEFF
TGTGCCAGCAGTGAATATGTGTTTGAGTTCTTC
>TRBJ1-6|TRBD1|TRBV6-2/TRBV6-3|-
CASSYAEKDRGRFTPLHF
TGTGCCAGCAGTTACGCCGAGAAGGACAGGGGGCGCTTTACACCCCTCCACTTT
>TRBJ2-1|-|TRBV9|-
CASSVRGNSYNEQFF
TGTGCCAGCAGCGTAAGGGGGAACTCCTACAATGAGCAGTTCTTC